The 9 T cell receptor beta chains presented below share a single source sample, sequenced in a study of blood T cells in healthy people across ages. A second PCR of about 7 to 12 cycles used a sample-barcoded 5' primer and a J-beta primer mix. TCRdb recomputed calls from the 5' RACE reads with MiXCR, one row per CDR3 protein. The repertoire has approximately 780,000 distinct CDR3 sequences, 20% to 30% of them found once; the top ten carry roughly 3.1%. The data also belong to a second study, concerning T cells of mothers and their children.

Source material: blood. These receptors all come from a boy aged 5-17 years in good health.

As for this clonotype: Compared with germline, one end of the junction differs, possibly owing to a read error. The rearrangement links TRBV10-3 to TRBJ1-1; a weak D match, TRBD1 (6 bases). This CDR3 comprises 17 residues. The germline V gene has CDR1 ENHRY and CDR2 SYGVKD. CDR3 residues: CAVSERSQGVLNTEAFF. The DNA of the CDR3 is TGTGCCGTCAGTGAGAGGTCACAGGGAGTTTTGAACACTGAAGCTTTCTTT.

The chain links TRBV30 to TRBJ2-7; TRBD2 might be the D (6 bases). Germline V gene sequence: CDR1 GTSNPN, CDR2 SVGIG (reference sequence). V was trimmed by 7 bases and J by 7 bases, leaving 20 bases between them. This CDR3 spans 13 amino acids. The CDR3 DNA sequence: TGTGCCTCCGCTCTAGGAGGGGTGAGGGAGCAGTACTTC. Amino acid sequence: CASALGGVREQYF.

The chain uses TRBV10-3 and TRBJ2-4; D gene unclear. The CDR3 spans 13 residues. Germline-derived CDR1 and CDR2 are ENHRY and SYGVKD. Trimming stripped 4 bases from V and 1 base from J, with 5 bases between. The CDR3 sequence: CAISGVAKNIQYF. The DNA for the CDR3 is TGTGCCATCAGTGGCGTGGCCAAAAACATTCAGTACTTC.

In its sample, this clonotype was seen a few times. The chain recombines TRBV5-1 with TRBJ2-1; possibly TRBD2 for D (5 bases). The J call could be wrong; TRBJ2-5 is a better fit for the DNA end. The CDR3 loop spans 16 amino acids. Germline V gene sequence: CDR1 SGHRS, CDR2 YFSETQ. The DNA for the CDR3 is TGCGCCAGCAGCTTGGCCGAACTAGACCCCCCAGAGACCCAGTACTTC. Translating gives CASSLAELDPPETQYF.

This clonotype was counted many times. The chain employs TRBV3-1 and TRBJ2-5, with D hard to call. The V end was cut by 0 bases, the J end by 5 bases, with 4 bases between. CDR1 LGHDT and CDR2 YNNKEL come from the germline V gene (reference sequence). The CDR3 extends over 12 amino acids. The CDR3 reads CASSQDGETQYF. The CDR3, as DNA: TGTGCCAGCAGCCAAGATGGGGAGACCCAGTACTTC.

This clonotype was detected only a few times. The chain joins TRBV9 to TRBJ2-5; D is uncertain. The germline CDR1 and CDR2 sequences are SGDLS and YYNGEE. This CDR3 contains 12 residues. V was clipped by 3 bases and J by 10 bases, with 13 bases between them. The CDR3 bases are TGTGCCAGCAGCGGTGACGGTCAGGTCCAGTACTTC. Its translation: CASSGDGQVQYF.

The rearrangement links TRBV20-1 to TRBJ2-3; D is undetermined. The CDR3 loop spans 15 amino acids. Germline V gene lookup returns CDR1 DFQATT and CDR2 SNEGSKA (reference sequence). The V end lost 0 bases, the J end lost 3 bases, and 13 bases lay between the germline ends. CDR3 in DNA: TGCAGTGCTAGAGATCGCGTTATTCCAACAGATACGCAGTATTTT. This translates into CSARDRVIPTDTQYF.

The table lists this clonotype with a count of one. DNA for the CDR3: TGTGCCAGCAGTTACGACCCAGCGGGGACCTACAATGAGCAGTTCTTC. It is translated as CASSYDPAGTYNEQFF. The chain has TRBV6-6 and TRBJ2-1; 7 nucleotides line up with TRBD2. CDR3 size: 16 residues. V was clipped by 2 bases and J by 2 bases; unmatched bases: 6. The germline gives CDR1 MNHNY, CDR2 SVGAGI (reference sequence).

This clonotype was observed a handful of times. This chain connects TRBV28 to TRBJ2-6; maybe TRBD2 (6 bases). With 4 bases removed from V and 3 bases from J, the gap between germline ends came to 10 bases. The CDR3 is made up of 15 amino acids. CDR1 and CDR2 from the germline V gene are MDHEN and SYDVKM. The CDR3 DNA reads TGTGCCAGCAGTTCCGCTAGCGATGGGGCCAACGTCCTGACTTTC. Protein product: CASSSASDGANVLTF. The full variable domain, rest sourced from reference TRBV28 and TRBJ2-6, is DVKVTQSSRYLVKRTGEKVFLECVQDMDHENMFWYRQDPGLGLRLIYFSYDVKMKEKGDIPEGYSVSREKKERFSLILESASTNQTSMYLCASSSASDGANVLTFGAGSRLTVL.